A single sample is the source of the 18 T cell receptor beta chains below, sequenced in a study of cytomegalovirus exposure and HLA in healthy donors. PCR was performed using 60 Vbeta and 13 Jbeta primers. The table came from immunoSEQ multiplex PCR; TCRdb's copy has only in-frame clones and leaves some out. The repertoire holds 120,000 to 150,000 clones, with 75% as singletons. Input material: PBMCs. The receptors come from a man aged 35 to 55 in good health and CMV-seronegative.

CDR3 nucleotide sequence: TGTGCCAGCAGCTTAAATACGGGGGGGTCCAATGAGCAGTTCTTC. As protein: CASSLNTGGSNEQFF. The V call is TRBV5-4, the J call TRBJ2-1, with 8 bases matching TRBD2. The CDR3 covers 15 residues. Looked up from germline, CDR1 is SGHNT and CDR2 is YYREEE (reference sequence). V was pared by 2 bases and J by 6 bases, with 7 bases of the junction left unmatched.

The chain employs TRBV5-1 and TRBJ1-3; 7 bases map to TRBD1. Trimming removed 2 bases from V and 7 bases from J; junction bases left unmatched: 3. The CDR3 sequence is 13 residues long. CDR1 is SGHRS, CDR2 YFSETQ, per germline. CDR3 sequence reads: CASSLEGGNTIYF. CDR3 nucleotide sequence: TGCGCCAGCAGCTTAGAAGGGGGCAACACCATATATTTT.

The V gene is TRBV5-1, the J gene TRBJ2-5; D might be TRBD2 (6 bases). The J call is doubtful: the DNA matches TRBJ2-7 better. This CDR3 contains 13 residues. Germline V gene sequence: CDR1 SGHRS, CDR2 YFSETQ. The CDR3 nucleotides are TGCGCCAGCACGGGACTCCAGCCCTACGAGCAGTACTTC. It codes for CASTGLQPYEQYF.

This clone occurred a few times. The J gene is TRBJ1-1, the V gene TRBV30; possibly TRBD1 for D (6 bases). The germline V gene encodes CDR1 GTSNPN and CDR2 SVGIG (reference sequence). The CDR3 loop spans 13 amino acids. V lost 8 bases to trimming and J lost 1 base, with 14 bases between them. The DNA of the CDR3 is TGTGCCCGTGCACAGGGTCCGAACACTGAAGCTTTCTTT. Its translation is CARAQGPNTEAFF.

The chain uses TRBV11-2 and TRBJ1-1; 9 bases align to TRBD1. V shed 6 bases, J shed 3 bases, and the junction held 2 bases outside the gene matches. CDR1 and CDR2 from the germline V gene are SGHAT and FQNNGV. This CDR3 is built from 13 residues. This CDR3 reads CASRRQGDTEAFF. For the CDR3, the DNA is TGTGCCAGCAGACGACAGGGGGACACTGAAGCTTTCTTT.

The DNA for the CDR3 is TGTGCCAGCAGCGTAGGGGGGCAGGGCCTCTATGGCTACACCTTC. Translating gives CASSVGGQGLYGYTF. This chain connects TRBV9 to TRBJ1-2; possibly TRBD1 for D (6 bases). The CDR3 is 15 residues long. V lost 0 bases to trimming and J lost 4 bases, with 13 bases between them. The germline gives CDR1 SGDLS, CDR2 YYNGEE.

The chain is built from TRBV7-6 and TRBJ2-2, with TRBD1 identical over 7 bases. Trimming at V came to 6 bases and at J to 5 bases, leaving 6 bases not matched to a gene. Germline CDR1 SGHVS, CDR2 FNYEAQ. CDR3 length equals 14 residues. CDR3 DNA sequence: TGTGCCAGCAGGAGCACAGGGGAGACCGGGGAGCTGTTTTTT. Translating gives CASRSTGETGELFF.

The rearrangement uses TRBV7-7 and TRBJ2-2, with D hard to call. CDR1 SSHAT and CDR2 FNYEAQ come from the germline V gene (reference sequence). The length of the CDR3 is 13 residues. Trimming removed 2 bases at V and 4 bases at J, with 5 bases between. CDR3 bases: TGTGCCAGCAGCTTAACTATCACCGGGGAGCTGTTTTTT. It is translated as CASSLTITGELFF.

This clone has a handful of counts. The CDR3 DNA reads TGTGCCAGCAGTGATGGGACAGGGAGCTACGAGCAGTACTTC. Amino acid sequence: CASSDGTGSYEQYF. This chain connects TRBV6-1 to TRBJ2-7; 9 bases are shared with TRBD1. Germline lookup yields CDR1 MNHNS and CDR2 SASEGT. This CDR3 contains 14 residues. Trimming cost V 3 bases and J 3 bases; bases outside gene matches: 3.

This clone was found a few times. This chain links TRBV2 with TRBJ2-1; D not resolved. The V end was cut by 2 bases, the J end by 9 bases, with 8 bases between. Germline V CDR1 and CDR2: SNHLY, FYNNEI. The CDR3 runs to 12 residues. The CDR3 protein is CASSERSGEQFF. Here the CDR3 DNA reads TGTGCCAGCAGTGAAAGGAGTGGTGAGCAGTTCTTC.

V and J are TRBV29-1 and TRBJ2-5; 15 nucleotides agree with TRBD2. There are 15 residues in the CDR3. V was pared by 5 bases and J by 4 bases, with 5 bases of the junction left unmatched. Germline CDR1 reads SQVTM; CDR2 reads ANQGSEA. The CDR3 DNA sequence: TGCAGCGTTACTATGGGACTAGCGGGGGGAGAGACCCAGTACTTC. This codes for CSVTMGLAGGETQYF.

This clone occurred a few times. The chain uses TRBV27 and TRBJ1-1; 7 nucleotides match TRBD1. CDR3 length: 15 residues. V lost 2 bases and J lost 4; bases outside the gene matches: 7. The germline CDR1 and CDR2 sequences are MNHEY and SMNVEV (reference sequence). As DNA, the CDR3 is TGTGCCAGCAGTTTACACAAGACAGGGATCACTGAAGCTTTCTTT. The encoded protein is CASSLHKTGITEAFF.

This chain uses TRBV27 with TRBJ2-2; D might be TRBD1 (5 bases). CDR1 MNHEY and CDR2 SMNVEV come from the germline V gene (reference sequence). This CDR3 is built from 15 residues. V was shortened by 5 bases and J by 0 bases, with 10 bases between the two germline ends. The CDR3 spells CASSQGSANTGELFF. In nucleotides, the CDR3 is TGTGCCAGCAGTCAGGGTTCCGCGAACACCGGGGAGCTGTTTTTT.

The chain uses TRBV13 and TRBJ2-6, with 7 positions matching TRBD1. Germline CDR1 is PRHDT and CDR2 is FYEKMQ (reference sequence). J gave up 0 bases and V 0 bases, and 5 bases lay outside the gene matches. CDR3 length: 18 amino acids. CDR3 sequence: CASSLGPDRASGANVLTF. In DNA, the CDR3 is TGTGCCAGCAGCTTAGGCCCCGACAGGGCCTCTGGGGCCAACGTCCTGACTTTC. The full variable domain, in which reference TRBV13 and TRBJ2-6 provide the parts outside the CDR3, is AAGVIQSPRHLIKEKRETATLKCYPIPRHDTVYWYQQGPGQDPQFLISFYEKMQSDKGSIPDRFSAQQFSDYHSELNMSSLELGDSALYFCASSLGPDRASGANVLTFGAGSRLTVL.

J is TRBJ2-3 and V is TRBV7-2, with D perhaps TRBD2 (5 bases). Looked up from germline, CDR1 is SGHTA and CDR2 is FQGNSA. CDR3 size: 14 residues. V dropped 1 base and J dropped 5 bases, with 10 bases sitting between them. The CDR3 sequence is CASSLEAVLDTQYF. CDR3 sequence (DNA): TGTGCCAGCAGCTTAGAAGCGGTTCTAGATACGCAGTATTTT.

This clone was seen only once. In DNA form, the CDR3 reads TGTGCCAGCAGCTTAGGGGAGTATAGCAATCAGCCCCAGCATTTT. Encoded protein: CASSLGEYSNQPQHF. The rearrangement links TRBV7-2 to TRBJ1-5, with D unresolved. V lost 1 base and J lost 0, with 7 bases in between. The CDR3 is made up of 15 amino acids. Looked up from germline, CDR1 is SGHTA and CDR2 is FQGNSA.

This chain joins TRBV30 and TRBJ2-1; TRBD1 agrees at 9 bases. Germline V gene lookup returns CDR1 GTSNPN and CDR2 SVGIG (reference sequence). V lost 0 bases and J lost 0; bases outside the gene matches: 6. The CDR3 has 17 amino acids. CDR3 protein: CAWSVFGTGSSYNEQFF. DNA of the CDR3: TGTGCCTGGAGTGTTTTCGGGACAGGGAGCTCCTACAATGAGCAGTTCTTC.

The chain is built from TRBV10-3 and TRBJ1-2; D perhaps matches TRBD1 (6 bases). V was shortened by 4 bases and J by 0 bases, with 24 bases between the two germline ends. CDR1 ENHRY and CDR2 SYGVKD come from the germline V gene. The CDR3 contains 19 residues. CDR3 coding DNA: TGTGCCATCAGTGCGTGGGAACAGGGCGCCGACTCTTCTAACTATGGCTACACCTTC. Its translation is CAISAWEQGADSSNYGYTF.